This T cell receptor (beta chain) was captured by sequencing in a study of T cell changes during pregnancy in multiple sclerosis. Sequencing used immunoSEQ multiplex PCR; TCRdb keeps in-frame clones, though not all of them. The data hold approximately 37,000 clones, with roughly 84% observed a single time. This specimen consisted of CD8+ T cells from peripheral blood mononuclear cells, obtained in the first trimester of pregnancy. This clonotype originated in a female donor with multiple sclerosis, enrolled in a pregnancy study.

Written as DNA, the CDR3 is TGTGCCAGCGGGCCAGTACCGAACACCGGGGAGCTGTTTTTT. Protein sequence: CASGPVPNTGELFF. This chain joins TRBV6-4 and TRBJ2-2; D is undetermined. Trimming took 8 bases from V and 0 from J, leaving 10 bases between them. CDR1 MRHNA and CDR2 SNTAGT come from the germline V gene. CDR3 length equals 14 residues.